The T cell receptor beta chain described here comes from a study of Graves' ophthalmopathy and Graves' hyperthyroidism. Study context: At the time of initial diagnosis and before any treatment, peripheral blood was collected.

RNA transcripts provided the template for amplifying TCR beta CDR3 regions. RT-PCR with HTBI primers came first, then second-round multiplex PCR. TCRdb fed the multiplex PCR reads into MiXCR, producing one record per CDR3 protein. The sample consists of about 370,000 distinct CDR3 sequences, about a sixth of them appearing once. Hyperthyroidism was classified as stable if no ophthalmopathy occurred within 18 months of follow-up. Overall study results and limits: Discrimination between ophthalmopathy and stable hyperthyroidism by a 13-signature model showed about 88% sensitivity and over 70% specificity. The majority of expanded thyroid clonotypes above 0.001 frequency also occurred in blood.

This clonotype was observed many times. Its antigen is undetermined. The sequenced sample was peripheral blood. This clonotype originated in an adult woman with stable Graves' hyperthyroidism.

The CDR3 loop is CASSPRWLPSNTEAFF. CDR3 coding DNA: TGTGCCAGCAGTCCTCGGTGGCTGCCCAGTAACACTGAAGCTTTCTTT. V is TRBV28 and J is TRBJ1-1; D uncertain. The length of the CDR3 is 16 residues. Germline CDR1 is MDHEN and CDR2 is SYDVKM. V gave up 5 bases and J gave up 2 bases, with 18 bases separating them.